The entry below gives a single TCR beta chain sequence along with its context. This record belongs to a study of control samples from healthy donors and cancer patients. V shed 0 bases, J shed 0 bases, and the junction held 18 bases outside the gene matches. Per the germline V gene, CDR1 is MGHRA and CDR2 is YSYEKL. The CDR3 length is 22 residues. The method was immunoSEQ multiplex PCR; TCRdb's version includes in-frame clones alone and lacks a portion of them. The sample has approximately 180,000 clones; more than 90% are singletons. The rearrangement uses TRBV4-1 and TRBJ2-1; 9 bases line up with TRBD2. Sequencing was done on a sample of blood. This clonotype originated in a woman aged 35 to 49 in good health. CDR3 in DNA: TGCGCCAGCAGCCAAGATAAATTCCAGCGGGGGGTAAAACTTATCTCCTACAATGAGCAGTTCTTC. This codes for CASSQDKFQRGVKLISYNEQFF.